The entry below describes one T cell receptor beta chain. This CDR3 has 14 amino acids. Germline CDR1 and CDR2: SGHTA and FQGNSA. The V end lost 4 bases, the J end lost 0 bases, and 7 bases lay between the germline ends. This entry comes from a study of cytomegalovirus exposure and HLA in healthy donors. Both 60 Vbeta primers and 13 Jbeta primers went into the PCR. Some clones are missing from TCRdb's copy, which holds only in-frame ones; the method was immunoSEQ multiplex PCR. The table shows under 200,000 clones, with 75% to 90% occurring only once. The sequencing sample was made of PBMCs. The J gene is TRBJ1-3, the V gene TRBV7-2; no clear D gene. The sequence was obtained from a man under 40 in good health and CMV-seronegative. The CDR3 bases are TGTGCCAGCAGCTGGGCTGGCTCTGGAAACACCATATATTTT. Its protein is CASSWAGSGNTIYF.